This T cell receptor beta chain was recorded in a study of T cells after yellow fever vaccination. General study findings and limits: When the response was secondary, it was weaker but reached its peak faster, day 5 versus 15. Abundant bulk-population clonotypes could contaminate the FACS-sorted repertoires.

V was clipped by 6 bases and J by 2 bases, with 17 bases between them. Germline CDR1 is MNHEY and CDR2 is SMNVEV (reference sequence). The CDR3 spans 15 residues. TCRdb reprocessed the 5' RACE reads via MiXCR and lists one record per CDR3 protein. The table shows more than 350,000 distinct CDR3 sequences, with approximately 10% occurring only once. In the case of this clonotype: Its antigen is not identified.

This clonotype was sampled from a man aged 18 to 35 who received the YFV17D yellow fever vaccine. This rearrangement joins TRBV27 to TRBJ2-7; D possibly corresponds to TRBD2 (5 bases). The source was PBMCs, collected on the day of the first yellow fever vaccination. The CDR3 nucleotides are TGTGCCAGCAGATATACGGGATCACCTACCTACGAGCAGTACTTC. It codes for CASRYTGSPTYEQYF.